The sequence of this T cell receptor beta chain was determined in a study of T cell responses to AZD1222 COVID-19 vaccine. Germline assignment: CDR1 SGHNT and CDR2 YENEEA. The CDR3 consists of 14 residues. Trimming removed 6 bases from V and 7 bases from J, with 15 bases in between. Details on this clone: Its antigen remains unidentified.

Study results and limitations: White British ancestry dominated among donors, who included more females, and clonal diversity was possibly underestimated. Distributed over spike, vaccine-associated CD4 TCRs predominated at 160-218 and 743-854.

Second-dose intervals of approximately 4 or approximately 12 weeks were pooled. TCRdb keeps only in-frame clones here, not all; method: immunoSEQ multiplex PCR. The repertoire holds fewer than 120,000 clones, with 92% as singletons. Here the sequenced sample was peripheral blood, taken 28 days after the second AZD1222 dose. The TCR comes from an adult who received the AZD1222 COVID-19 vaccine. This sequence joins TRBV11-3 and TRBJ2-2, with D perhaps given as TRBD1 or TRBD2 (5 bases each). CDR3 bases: TGTGCCAGCAGTCGAAACCGGGACGTCGGGGAGCTGTTTTTT. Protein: CASSRNRDVGELFF.